Listed below are T cell receptor beta chains from one sample, sequenced in a study of response to subunit inactivated influenza vaccine. A single record per CDR3 protein comes from TCRdb applying MiXCR to the RT-PCR reads. Among roughly 650,000 distinct CDR3 sequences listed, around 15% were seen once. The specimen comprised PBMCs from blood, sampled approximately 15 days before vaccination. All receptors derive from a middle-aged man who received an inactivated influenza vaccine. The CDR3 runs from the conserved cysteine through the conserved F or W. D genes are given only for firm matches. Only part of the rows carry a size: once, few, many, or a class if the clone is expanded.

TRBJ2-5 TRBD2 . TRBV14 CASSRNSGRQETQYF TGTGCCAGCAGCCGAAATAGCGGGAGGCAAGAGACCCAGTACTTC
TRBJ1-1 . few TRBV20-1 CSARDGGYGTEAFF TGCAGTGCTAGAGATGGGGGATATGGCACTGAAGCTTTCTTT
TRBJ2-7 TRBD2 . TRBV7-2 CASSLSHSGNTEQYF TGTGCCAGCAGCTTATCCCATAGCGGGAACACTGAGCAGTACTTC
TRBJ2-5 . . TRBV6-1 CASSDSGGEETQYF TGTGCCAGCAGTGATTCGGGGGGCGAAGAGACCCAGTACTTC
TRBJ2-5 . many TRBV6-5 CASSYGRLGQTQYF TGTGCCAGCAGTTACGGCCGGTTGGGTCAGACCCAGTACTTC
TRBJ2-1 TRBD1 few TRBV5-6 CASSLLGQGDEQFF TGTGCCAGCAGCTTATTAGGGCAGGGGGATGAGCAGTTCTTC
TRBJ2-1 TRBD1 few TRBV5-5 CASRRGQGDYNEQFF TGTGCCAGCAGAAGGGGACAGGGAGATTACAATGAGCAGTTCTTC
TRBJ2-3 TRBD1 . TRBV29-1 CSVEGGTGVTDTQYF TGCAGCGTTGAAGGCGGGACAGGGGTTACAGATACGCAGTATTTT
TRBJ2-3 . . TRBV18 CASSPLISTDTQYF TGTGCCAGCTCACCACTGATAAGCACAGATACGCAGTATTTT
TRBJ2-1 TRBD2 few TRBV24-1 CATSIGTSGGNEQFF TGTGCCACCAGTATTGGGACTAGCGGGGGCAATGAGCAGTTCTTC
TRBJ2-7 TRBD2 . TRBV20-1 CSARGAGDSSYEQYF TGCAGTGCTAGAGGCGCGGGGGATAGCTCCTACGAGCAGTACTTC
TRBJ2-7 TRBD2 few TRBV20-1 CSAREGGRGYEQYF TGCAGTGCTAGGGAAGGCGGGAGAGGTTACGAGCAGTACTTC
TRBJ2-1 . . TRBV6-2/TRBV6-3 CASRTTTGKSSYNEQFF TGTGCCAGCAGGACGACCACAGGGAAAAGCTCCTACAATGAGCAGTTCTTC
TRBJ2-1 TRBD1 many TRBV12-3/TRBV12-4 CASSHKGQGGSYNEQFF TGTGCCAGCAGCCACAAGGGACAGGGGGGCTCCTACAATGAGCAGTTCTTC
TRBJ2-7 TRBD1 few TRBV25-1 CASSERGQGSEQYF TGTGCCAGCAGTGAAAGGGGACAGGGGAGCGAGCAGTACTTC
TRBJ2-7 . few TRBV6-2/TRBV6-3 CASSTGTSMLSYEQYF TGTGCCAGCAGTACGGGTACGTCCATGCTCTCCTACGAGCAGTACTTC
TRBJ2-1 TRBD2 few TRBV7-3 CASSQTSGPSDEQFF TGTGCCAGCAGCCAGACTAGCGGGCCTTCCGATGAGCAGTTCTTC
TRBJ1-5 . many TRBV12-3/TRBV12-4 CASSLITDQPQHF TGTGCCAGCAGCCTGATCACCGATCAGCCCCAGCATTTT
TRBJ2-3 TRBD2 . TRBV9 CASSVGGGFGADTQYF TGTGCCAGCAGCGTAGGGGGAGGGTTTGGGGCAGATACGCAGTATTTT
TRBJ2-2 . few TRBV12-3/TRBV12-4 CASSRTQGFGGELFF TGTGCCAGCAGTCGCACTCAGGGATTCGGCGGGGAGCTGTTTTTT
TRBJ2-7 . few TRBV5-6 CASSLATITLQQYF TGTGCCAGCAGCTTGGCCACGATTACGCTACAGCAGTACTTC
TRBJ2-3 . few TRBV9 CASSVGVGVSDTQYF TGTGCCAGCAGCGTAGGAGTGGGGGTGTCAGATACGCAGTATTTT
TRBJ2-7 TRBD2 few TRBV20-1 CSARDSGGLYEQYF TGCAGTGCTAGAGATAGCGGGGGGCTCTACGAGCAGTACTTC
TRBJ2-2 . few TRBV11-2 CASSLVKRGNTGELFF TGTGCCAGCAGCTTAGTAAAACGGGGGAACACCGGGGAGCTGTTTTTT
TRBJ1-1 . . TRBV27 CASRSSGAAYTEAFF TGTGCCAGCCGCAGCTCAGGGGCGGCCTACACTGAAGCTTTCTTT
TRBJ2-3 TRBD1 . TRBV27 CASRRQGAWRAGADTQYF TGTGCCAGCAGGCGACAGGGGGCTTGGAGAGCGGGAGCAGATACGCAGTATTTT
TRBJ2-5 . . TRBV5-6 CASSLRKGETQYF TGTGCCAGCAGCTTGCGTAAAGGGGAGACCCAGTACTTC
TRBJ1-1 TRBD1 . TRBV5-1 CASSPTGSGQLSTEAFF TGCGCCAGCAGCCCGACTGGTTCGGGACAGCTGAGCACTGAAGCTTTCTTT
TRBJ1-6 . many TRBV7-2 CASSLGPGSNSPLHF TGTGCCAGCAGCTTAGGTCCGGGGTCTAATTCACCCCTCCACTTT
TRBJ2-5 TRBD1 . TRBV11-2 CASSPRGTGKQETQYF TGTGCCAGCAGCCCGAGGGGGACAGGGAAACAAGAGACCCAGTACTTC
TRBJ1-2 TRBD1 few TRBV28 CASSLLRTGGRYGYTF TGTGCCAGCAGTTTATTAAGGACAGGGGGCCGTTATGGCTACACCTTC
TRBJ2-7 TRBD1 few TRBV4-3 CASSRLGAGGYEQYF TGCGCCAGCAGCCGACTCGGAGCAGGGGGTTACGAGCAGTACTTC
TRBJ2-1 . few TRBV5-5 CASSVDYYNEQFF TGTGCCAGCAGCGTAGACTACTACAATGAGCAGTTCTTC
TRBJ2-5 . few TRBV28 CASSLSWQETQYF TGTGCCAGCAGTTTATCCTGGCAGGAGACCCAGTACTTC
TRBJ1-6 . . TRBV4-3 CASSQDMSSYNSPLHF TGCGCCAGCAGCCAAGACATGAGCTCCTATAATTCACCCCTCCACTTT
TRBJ2-1 . few TRBV7-8 CASSSGTAINEQFF TGTGCCAGCAGCTCCGGGACTGCTATCAATGAGCAGTTCTTC
TRBJ2-7 . few TRBV5-5 CASSLVGSSEQYF TGTGCCAGCAGCTTGGTCGGAAGTTCCGAGCAGTACTTC
TRBJ2-2 TRBD2 few TRBV4-2 CASSQKAGGNTGELFF TGTGCCAGCAGCCAGAAAGCGGGAGGGAACACCGGGGAGCTGTTTTTT
TRBJ2-1 TRBD2 few TRBV4-3 CASSRGGVTYNEQFF TGCGCCAGCAGCCGGGGAGGGGTCACCTACAATGAGCAGTTCTTC
TRBJ2-5 TRBD2 . TRBV12-3/TRBV12-4 CASSQTSGGETQYF TGTGCCAGCAGCCAGACTAGCGGCGGGGAGACCCAGTACTTC
TRBJ1-5 TRBD1 few TRBV12-3/TRBV12-4 CASNRGWTGESNQPQHF TGTGCCAGCAACCGAGGTTGGACAGGTGAGAGCAATCAGCCCCAGCATTTT
TRBJ2-7 . . TRBV7-2 CASSLVYLGEQYF TGTGCCAGCAGCTTAGTGTACTTGGGGGAGCAGTACTTC
TRBJ2-7 . many TRBV11-2 CASSLRQPQFIFF TGTGCCAGCAGCTTACGCCAGCCCCAGTTTATCTTCTTC
TRBJ2-2 . . TRBV4-3 CASSQDASFGQSNTGELFF TGCGCCAGCAGCCAAGATGCGTCGTTCGGACAGTCGAACACCGGGGAGCTGTTTTTT
TRBJ2-1 TRBD2 many TRBV5-1 CASSRTSDNEQFF TGCGCCAGCAGCCGCACTAGCGACAATGAGCAGTTCTTC